These 5 T cell receptor beta chains share one sample of origin, sequenced in a study of graft-versus-host responses after intestinal transplantation. This table comes from immunoSEQ multiplex PCR, and its TCRdb copy is limited to in-frame clones, with some not included. The repertoire has 13,000 to 15,000 clones, roughly two fifths of them found once; the top ten carry around 15%. CFSE-labeled responder cells (200,000) were plated with 200,000 irradiated, violet-dye-labeled stimulator cells. Sequenced here: alloreactive CD8+ T cells from a mixed lymphocyte reaction culture, sampled before intestinal transplant. Stated subset: CFSE-low proliferating T cells sorted from approximately six-day pre-transplant mixed lymphocyte reaction (GvH or HvG direction). These receptors came from a human patient who received an intestinal transplant.

A single count supports this clone. The chain carries TRBV9 and TRBJ2-7, with 7 nucleotides matching TRBD2. The germline gives CDR1 SGDLS, CDR2 YYNGEE. With 0 bases clipped from V and 2 bases from J, the junction kept 5 bases outside the gene matches. This CDR3 spans 15 amino acids. For the CDR3, the DNA is TGTGCCAGCAGCGTAGGGGGGGGTCCTACCTACGAGCAGTACTTC. Amino acids: CASSVGGGPTYEQYF.

This chain joins TRBV9 and TRBJ1-1; TRBD1 matches 7 bases. CDR1 is SGDLS and CDR2 is YYNGEE in the germline V gene. This CDR3 is built from 13 residues. The J segment lost 4 bases and the V segment lost 0 bases, leaving 0 bases of the junction unmatched. The CDR3 nucleotides are TGTGCCAGCAGCGTAGACAGGGGCACTGAAGCTTTCTTT. It yields the protein CASSVDRGTEAFF.

The chain carries TRBV5-1 and TRBJ1-4; 9 positions match TRBD1. With 1 base clipped from V and 8 bases from J, the junction kept 0 bases outside the gene matches. Germline V lookup: CDR1 SGHRS, CDR2 YFSETQ. The CDR3 runs to 13 residues. The CDR3 DNA reads TGCGCCAGCAGCTTGACAGGGGGCGAAAAACTGTTTTTT. Protein sequence: CASSLTGGEKLFF.

The chain couples TRBV9 to TRBJ1-2; 9 bases agree with TRBD1. Germline V lookup: CDR1 SGDLS, CDR2 YYNGEE. This CDR3 region has 15 residues. V shed 4 bases and J 0 bases; nucleotides not matched to a gene: 4. CDR3 sequence (DNA): TGTGCCAGCAGCCTGACAGGGGGAGCTAACTATGGCTACACCTTC. As protein: CASSLTGGANYGYTF.

The V call is TRBV4-3, the J call TRBJ1-2, with 7 bases fitting TRBD1. Trimming at V came to 1 base and at J to 0 bases, leaving 5 bases not matched to a gene. Germline CDR1 LGHNA, CDR2 YSLEER. The CDR3 has 16 residues. The chain's CDR3 is CASSQARGQTNYGYTF. CDR3 coding DNA: TGCGCCAGCAGCCAAGCGAGGGGGCAAACTAACTATGGCTACACCTTC.